The present entry profiles one TCR beta chain with its context. The sample is drawn from a study of blood T cell repertoires in COVID-19. Generated by immunoSEQ multiplex PCR, the TCRdb table keeps only in-frame clones and is missing some. Of under 250,000 clones listed, roughly 86% are singletons. With 4 bases removed from V and 7 bases from J, the gap between germline ends came to 7 bases. Germline lookup yields CDR1 SGHTA and CDR2 FQGNSA. The length of the CDR3 is 12 residues. This receptor was obtained from an older woman who had recovered from COVID-19. The specimen was peripheral blood. V usage is TRBV7-2 and J usage is TRBJ2-2; D is possibly TRBD1 (5 bases). The DNA for the CDR3 is TGTGCCAGCAGCTACAGGAACGGGGAGCTGTTTTTT. Its translation is CASSYRNGELFF.